This T cell receptor (beta chain) was captured by sequencing in a study of shared clonotypes between healthy human individuals. TCRdb's table, derived via immunoSEQ multiplex PCR, lists solely in-frame clones and lacks some. The sample shows 550,000 to 800,000 clones, 90% of them seen only once. This clone occurred once. Germline values: CDR1 MNHEY, CDR2 SVGAGI. This CDR3 is 16 amino acids long. V lost 2 bases, J lost 5 bases, and 7 bases stayed unmatched. Sequencing was performed on memory CD8+ T cells from PBMCs. The subset: CD45RO+ cells pooled with CCR7-negative TemRA cells. The TCR comes from a man aged 18 to 30 in good health. Some clones in this sample may be carry-over from other donors' samples. The V gene is TRBV6-5, the J gene TRBJ2-2; 8 bases agree with TRBD2. The CDR3 DNA follows: TGTGCCAGCAGTTACGGGGCGGGAGGAGGGACCGGGGAGCTGTTTTTT. Residues: CASSYGAGGGTGELFF.